This T cell receptor (beta chain) appears in the sequencing data of a study of CXCR3-negative and CXCR3-positive naive CD8 T cells (dated by TCRdb to between 2018 and 2020). Study-wide context: In total, 130 million to 150 million TRB reads were obtained, or roughly 1.5 +/- 0.3 million reads per library. Data from under 12 donors, pooled across two independent experiments, went into the diversity and physicochemical repertoire analyses. TRBV-TRBJ cluster analysis included naive subsets from about 5 donors and memory cells from 3 donors.

CDR1 and CDR2, per the germline V gene (reference sequence), are MNHEY and SMNVEV. The CDR3 goes from the cysteine to the phenylalanine over 12 residues. The DNA sequence is not available. Paper-wide results and their limitations: TRB CDR3s from CXCR3-positive naive cells showed higher hydrophobicity (lower Kidera factor 4), lower energy, and higher strength and volume indices than CXCR3-negative naive cells. Repertoire diversity was comparably high in both naive subsets but much lower in memory CD8+ T cells. Because surface CD5, which is linked to self-reactivity in mice, was comparable between the naive subsets, TCR interaction strength was also inferred from TRB CDR3 physicochemical properties. Because CXCR3 expression was partially decreased after cryopreservation, freshly isolated PBMCs were used for most assays. TRBV-TRBJ usage was similar between naive CXCR3-negative and CXCR3-positive cells from the same donor, while memory cells showed distinct patterns.

Sequencer: NextSeq 550. The Human TCR Profiling Kit (MiLaboratory) was used to make UMI-labeled 5' RACE TRB cDNA libraries. The full amount of extracted RNA was used for cDNA synthesis, and the full amount of resulting cDNA was used for PCR amplification. The libraries were made side by side, with each library going through the same number of PCR cycles. In the authors' own workflow: With a minimum of two reads required per UMI, MIGEC and MiXCR pulled out about 50,000 +/- 10,000 unique UMI-labeled TRB cDNA molecules from each library. On average, approximately 40,000 +/- 10,000 functional in-frame TRB CDR3 nucleotide clonotypes lacking stop codons were found per library. After downsampling to 5000 UMI-labeled TRB molecules per sample, diversity metrics such as normalized Shannon-Wiener and Chao1 were calculated in VDJtools. VDJtools computed clonotype-size-weighted physicochemical properties of the central five CDR3 residues: interaction energy, strength, volume and Kidera factor 4. TCRdb reprocessed the reads into one record per CDR3 protein sequence, lacking DNA. TCRdb's processing, not the authors' own work, is the source of the V and J calls. The sample table gives about 50,000 distinct CDR3 sequences. The ten largest make up around 0.58% of the sample.

For each CD8+ T cell subset, flow sorting was done in triplicate, and roughly 310,000 cells per subset went directly into RLT lysis buffer. Naive CD8+ T cells were defined stringently as CD45RO-CCR7+CD27+CD95- to exclude memory contaminants. Using standard density gradient centrifugation, peripheral blood mononuclear cells were isolated from buffy coats. A FACSAria III was used to flow-sort naive CXCR3-negative and CXCR3-positive CD8+ T cells. Total RNA was extracted from sorted cells using an RNeasy Mini Kit. Remarks on this clonotype: The specificity of this receptor is unknown.

This clonotype originated in a human donor in good health. Some clones in this sample may be carry-over from other donors' samples. The chain links TRBV27 with TRBJ2-3. The sample was naive CXCR3+ CD8+ T cells from blood. Interpreted using the paper, the cell subset or site label stands for: CD45RO-CCR7+CD27+CD95- naive CD8+ T cells expressing CXCR3 (TNR3+). The CDR3 in this case is CASRAYTDTQYF.